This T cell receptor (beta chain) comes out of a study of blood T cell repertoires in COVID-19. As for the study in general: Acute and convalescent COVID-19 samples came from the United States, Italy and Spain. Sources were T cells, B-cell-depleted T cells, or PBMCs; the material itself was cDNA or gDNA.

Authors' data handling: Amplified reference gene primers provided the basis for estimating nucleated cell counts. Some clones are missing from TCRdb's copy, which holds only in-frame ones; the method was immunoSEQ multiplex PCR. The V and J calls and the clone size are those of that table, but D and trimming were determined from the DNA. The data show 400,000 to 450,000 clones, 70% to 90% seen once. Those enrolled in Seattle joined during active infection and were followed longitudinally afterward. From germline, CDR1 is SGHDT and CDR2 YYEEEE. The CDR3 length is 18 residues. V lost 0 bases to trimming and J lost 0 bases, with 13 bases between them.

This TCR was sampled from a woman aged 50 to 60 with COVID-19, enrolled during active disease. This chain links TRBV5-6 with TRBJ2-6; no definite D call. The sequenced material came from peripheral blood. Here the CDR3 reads CASSLAGKTFSGANVLTF. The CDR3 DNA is TGTGCCAGCAGCTTGGCAGGTAAAACTTTCTCTGGGGCCAACGTCCTGACTTTC.